The 22 T cell receptor beta chains reported below all come from one sample, sequenced in a study of human T cells and chemical hapten exposure. TCRdb used MiXCR to reprocess the RACE reads, holding one entry per CDR3 protein. The sample shows more than 65,000 distinct CDR3 sequences, 30% to 35% of them seen only once. Indicated time point: patch test 1, 2 weeks after DPC sensitization. Documented treatment: therapeutic diphenylcyclopropenone sensitization with weekly scalp DPC. Sequenced here: whole blood, sampled in connection with sensitization to the hapten diphenylcyclopropenone (DPC). Every receptor here comes from a middle-aged man with alopecia areata. Some clones in this sample may be carry-over from other donors' samples.

This clonotype was seen a few times. The chain links TRBV7-9 to TRBJ2-6; no clear D. The germline V gene has CDR1 SEHNR and CDR2 FQNEAQ (reference sequence). V was pared by 2 bases and J by 2 bases, with 13 bases between. CDR3 length: 17 residues. Here the CDR3 DNA reads TGTGCCAGCAGCTTACCGGCAAGACTCGCTGGGGCCAACGTCCTGACTTTC. It translates to CASSLPARLAGANVLTF.

In this sample, this clonotype turned up a few times. This chain links TRBV10-3 with TRBJ1-2, with no clear D. Germline V gene data show CDR1 as ENHRY and CDR2 as SYGVKD. V was cut by 3 bases and J by 4 bases, with 9 bases left in between. This CDR3 spans 13 amino acids. CDR3 nucleotides: TGTGCCATCAGTGATAGCCAGAGCTATGGCTACACCTTC. Translated, it gives CAISDSQSYGYTF.

The chain joins TRBV12-3 or TRBV12-4 to TRBJ2-7, with 8 bases fitting TRBD2. The CDR3 is 14 amino acids. V trimming: 8 bases; J trimming: 4 bases; junction bases outside the gene matches: 10. The CDR3 is CASVSSGRGYEQYF. DNA of the CDR3: TGTGCCAGCGTCTCCAGCGGGAGAGGTTACGAGCAGTACTTC.

The chain links TRBV7-6 to TRBJ2-7; weak D call: TRBD1 (5 bases). V shed 4 bases and J shed 4 bases, with 14 bases lying between them. CDR3 length: 14 amino acids. CDR1 and CDR2 from the germline V gene are SGHVS and FNYEAQ. CDR3 sequence: CASSSLTDWYEQYF. In nucleotides, the CDR3 is TGTGCCAGCAGCTCGTTGACAGACTGGTACGAGCAGTACTTC.

The rearrangement links TRBV7-9 to TRBJ1-1; the D gene is possibly TRBD1 (5 bases). V shed 6 bases and J shed 10 bases, with 18 bases lying between them. The CDR3 extends over 13 amino acids. Germline CDR1 is SEHNR and CDR2 is FQNEAQ (reference sequence). CDR3 in DNA: TGTGCCAGCAGATTTCGAGACAGAGAGAGAGCTTTCTTT. Its translation is CASRFRDRERAFF.

The chain has TRBV7-2 and TRBJ2-7, with 7 bases identical to TRBD2. Germline V lookup: CDR1 SGHTA, CDR2 FQGNSA. CDR3 size: 15 residues. Trimming at V came to 8 bases and at J to 1 base, leaving 11 bases not matched to a gene. CDR3 residues: CASGGGRELSYEQYF. CDR3 sequence (DNA): TGTGCCAGCGGAGGCGGGCGGGAGCTATCCTACGAGCAGTACTTC. Combining the CDR3 with reference TRBV7-2 and TRBJ2-7 gives the whole variable domain GAGVSQSPSNKVTEKGKDVELRCDPISGHTALYWYRQSLGQGLEFLIYFQGNSAPDKSGLPSDRFSAERTGGSVSTLTIQRTQQEDSAVYLCASGGGRELSYEQYFGPGTRLTVT.

The V call is TRBV6-6, the J call TRBJ2-2; D ambiguous. V shed 6 bases and J shed 7 bases, with 15 bases lying between them. This CDR3 is 14 amino acids long. Germline-derived CDR1 and CDR2 are MNHNY and SVGAGI (reference sequence). DNA of the CDR3: TGTGCCAGCAGCCCCCCCGATTGGGACGGGGAGCTGTTTTTT. Its translation: CASSPPDWDGELFF.

In this sample, this clonotype turned up a few times. This chain links TRBV7-9 with TRBJ1-4; 8 nucleotides line up with TRBD1. This CDR3 has 14 amino acids. V lost 3 bases and J lost 7; bases outside the gene matches: 4. Germline lookup yields CDR1 SEHNR and CDR2 FQNEAQ (reference sequence). The CDR3 sequence: CASSFGQGGEKLFF. CDR3 nucleotides: TGTGCCAGCAGCTTCGGACAGGGTGGTGAAAAACTGTTTTTT.

The rearrangement uses TRBV5-1 and TRBJ2-5; D is possibly TRBD2 (6 bases). There are 14 residues in the CDR3. Germline V gene sequence: CDR1 SGHRS, CDR2 YFSETQ. V gave up 4 bases and J gave up 4 bases, with 14 bases separating them. The CDR3 region has the DNA TGCGCCAGCAGCCGGGAGCTGGGACGAGAGACCCAGTACTTC. Amino acid sequence: CASSRELGRETQYF.

The chain combines TRBV10-1 with TRBJ2-7; D is ambiguous. Germline CDR1 WNHNN, CDR2 SYGVQD (reference sequence). The CDR3 length is 13 residues. V was shortened by 0 bases and J by 4 bases, with 7 bases between the two germline ends. The CDR3 reads CASSESEGYEQYF. The CDR3 region has the DNA TGCGCCAGCAGTGAGTCTGAAGGTTACGAGCAGTACTTC.

This chain links TRBV27 with TRBJ1-5, with 7 positions matching TRBD1. Germline CDR1 reads MNHEY; CDR2 reads SMNVEV (reference sequence). J was trimmed by 3 bases and V by 3 bases; bases with no gene match: 2. CDR3 length: 14 amino acids. The CDR3 is CASSLTGFNQPQHF. In DNA form, the CDR3 reads TGTGCCAGCAGTTTGACAGGGTTCAATCAGCCCCAGCATTTT.

This clonotype showed up just a few times. The chain carries TRBV10-3 and TRBJ2-7; the match to TRBD1 covers 11 bases. The CDR3 has 15 amino acids. Trimming cost V 0 bases and J 7 bases; bases outside gene matches: 5. Germline V gives CDR1 ENHRY, CDR2 SYGVKD. CDR3: CAISESWDRGYEQYF. The CDR3 nucleotides read TGTGCCATCAGTGAGTCGTGGGACAGGGGGTATGAGCAGTACTTC.

This chain uses TRBV12-3 or TRBV12-4 with TRBJ2-2; D perhaps matches TRBD1 (6 bases). CDR3 size: 15 residues. V dropped 8 bases and J dropped 3 bases, with 16 bases sitting between them. The CDR3 DNA reads as TGTGCCAGCGATAGGCCTCCAGGGGACACCGGGGAGCTGTTTTTT. It is translated as CASDRPPGDTGELFF.

This clonotype was seen once. The V and J genes are TRBV19 and TRBJ1-1, with 7 bases identical to TRBD1. Germline CDR1 LNHDA, CDR2 SQIVND (reference sequence). V shed 6 bases and J 2 bases; nucleotides not matched to a gene: 6. CDR3 length equals 14 residues. CDR3: CASRQGQSNTEAFF. CDR3 DNA: TGTGCCAGTAGGCAGGGACAGTCAAACACTGAAGCTTTCTTT.

This clonotype showed up just a few times. The chain recombines TRBV11-2 with TRBJ2-3; TRBD2 agrees at 7 bases. There are 16 residues in the CDR3. Germline V gene lookup returns CDR1 SGHAT and CDR2 FQNNGV. J gave up 3 bases and V 5 bases, and 11 bases lay outside the gene matches. The CDR3 DNA sequence: TGTGCCAGCAGCGTATCGATGACGGGAGGTACAGATACGCAGTATTTT. Translated, it gives CASSVSMTGGTDTQYF.

Here the CDR3 reads CAISSDRGNTEAFF. The CDR3, as DNA: TGTGCCATCAGTTCGGACAGGGGGAACACTGAAGCTTTCTTT. The rearrangement uses TRBV10-3 and TRBJ1-1; 9 bases match TRBD1. Germline V gives CDR1 ENHRY, CDR2 SYGVKD. Trimming took 5 bases from V and 1 from J; bases not matched to a gene: 2. The CDR3 sequence is 14 residues long.

This clonotype was detected a few times. The rearrangement uses TRBV5-1 and TRBJ1-4, with TRBD1 matching over 7 bases. The CDR3 extends over 15 amino acids. Germline CDR1 reads SGHRS; CDR2 reads YFSETQ. V gave up 2 bases and J gave up 7 bases; unmatched junction bases: 8. The CDR3, as DNA: TGCGCCAGCAGCTTAAGACAGGGAGCAGGTGAAAAACTGTTTTTT. Its protein is CASSLRQGAGEKLFF.

V is TRBV5-1 and J is TRBJ2-1; 8 nucleotides match TRBD2. Germline V gene data show CDR1 as SGHRS and CDR2 as YFSETQ. CDR3 length equals 15 residues. With 4 bases clipped from V and 7 bases from J, the junction kept 10 bases outside the gene matches. CDR3 coding DNA: TGCGCCAGCAGCCTGAAAACCGGGACTAGAAATGAGCAGTTCTTC. Its protein product is CASSLKTGTRNEQFF.

This clonotype is medium-sized by share. This chain connects TRBV12-3 or TRBV12-4 to TRBJ2-7; 16 bases agree with TRBD2. Trimming cost V 6 bases and J 4 bases; bases outside gene matches: 0. This CDR3 spans 14 amino acids. The CDR3 spells CASRGLAGGYEQYF. CDR3 nucleotides: TGTGCCAGCAGGGGACTAGCGGGAGGGTACGAGCAGTACTTC.

This chain connects TRBV7-2 to TRBJ2-4; 8 bases are shared with TRBD2. Germline V gives CDR1 SGHTA, CDR2 FQGNSA. CDR3 length: 16 amino acids. The V segment lost 4 bases and the J segment 0 bases; nucleotides outside the gene matches: 5. CDR3: CASSSLAGLAKNIQYF. The CDR3 DNA reads TGTGCCAGCAGCTCCTTAGCGGGACTAGCCAAAAACATTCAGTACTTC.

This clonotype was observed a handful of times. The J gene is TRBJ2-2, the V gene TRBV3-1; weak D call: TRBD2 (6 bases). V lost 2 bases, J lost 6 bases, and 7 bases lay in between. The V gene's germline CDR1 is LGHDT and CDR2 YNNKEL (reference sequence). The CDR3 sequence is 13 residues long. The CDR3, as DNA: TGTGCCAGCAGCCAATCGGGGGCCGGGGAGCTGTTTTTT. Its protein product is CASSQSGAGELFF.

The chain couples TRBV19 to TRBJ2-1; D tentatively reads TRBD1 or TRBD2 (6 bases each). This CDR3 is built from 15 residues. Trimming pared 6 bases from V and 6 bases from J, leaving 18 bases between. Germline V lookup: CDR1 LNHDA, CDR2 SQIVND (reference sequence). DNA of the CDR3: TGTGCCAGTAGCCAACAGGGAGGTGGTGGCAATGAGCAGTTCTTC. This sequence encodes CASSQQGGGGNEQFF.